This T cell receptor (beta chain) was observed in a study of blood T cell repertoires in COVID-19. Using immunoSEQ multiplex PCR, the repertoire was profiled, and TCRdb retains in-frame clones only, with some absent. The top ten clones hold about 4.3% of a sample with 350,000 to 550,000 clones, around 88% of them seen once. Only one count was recorded for this clone. Germline lookup yields CDR1 SNHLY and CDR2 FYNNEI. Trimming removed 5 bases at V and 7 bases at J, with 9 bases between. The CDR3 totals 11 residues. V gene TRBV2 combines with J gene TRBJ2-7; D call uncertain. The sample taken for sequencing was peripheral blood. The source of this sequence is a young woman with acute or convalescent COVID-19. CDR3 bases: TGTGCCAGCAGTAGCCCGGGTGAGCAGTACTTC. As protein: CASSSPGEQYF.